These 20 T cell receptor beta chains were sequenced from one sample in a study of CD8 T cells in ankylosing spondylitis. The study, taken as a whole, reports: In ankylosing spondylitis blood, a motif of eight highly homologous TCR beta variants appeared characteristic.

TCRdb fed the 5' RACE reads into MiXCR, producing one record per CDR3 protein. This repertoire shows roughly 90,000 distinct CDR3 sequences, roughly 10% found once; its top ten account for approximately 30%. What these receptors recognize is not known. Source material: blood, either unsorted or a sorted T cell fraction (not recorded which). Receptors were obtained from a male donor with ankylosing spondylitis.

This clonotype was recorded many times. The CDR3 spells CSGYRDSGETQYF. The CDR3 nucleotides read TGCAGCGGCTACAGGGATTCGGGAGAGACCCAGTACTTC. The chain uses TRBV29-1 and TRBJ2-5; D might be TRBD1 (6 bases). The germline CDR1 and CDR2 sequences are SQVTM and ANQGSEA. Trimming removed 7 bases at V and 4 bases at J, with 16 bases between. This CDR3 spans 13 amino acids.

This clonotype was seen at least ten times. The chain has TRBV14 and TRBJ2-5; 8 bases are a match to TRBD2. The V gene end was trimmed by 2 bases and the J gene end by 3 bases; junction bases not matched to a gene: 11. Germline V gives CDR1 SGHDN, CDR2 FVKESK. The CDR3 runs 17 residues. Here the CDR3 reads CASSQIRSGRPEETQYF. The CDR3 DNA reads TGTGCCAGCAGCCAAATTCGAAGCGGGAGACCAGAAGAGACCCAGTACTTC.

The table lists this clonotype with many counts. The V and J genes are TRBV5-6 and TRBJ2-3; 7 bases align to TRBD2. V gave up 0 bases and J gave up 5 bases; unmatched junction bases: 6. In germline, CDR1 is SGHDT, CDR2 YYEEEE. This CDR3 region has 15 residues. The CDR3 loop is CASSLGSGDLDTQYF. Here the CDR3 DNA reads TGTGCCAGCAGCTTGGGGAGCGGGGACCTAGATACGCAGTATTTT.

This clonotype was found many times. The genes are TRBV7-2 and TRBJ2-3; 12 bases agree with TRBD2. Germline assignment: CDR1 SGHTA and CDR2 FQGNSA. Unmatched junction bases numbered 3, after V lost 5 bases and J lost 3 bases. The CDR3 sequence is 15 residues long. CDR3 DNA sequence: TGTGCCAGCAGCACCGGGACTAGCGGGACAGATACGCAGTATTTT. It is translated as CASSTGTSGTDTQYF. Drawing the rest from reference TRBV7-2 and TRBJ2-3, the complete variable domain is GAGVSQSPSNKVTEKGKDVELRCDPISGHTALYWYRQSLGQGLEFLIYFQGNSAPDKSGLPSDRFSAERTGGSVSTLTIQRTQQEDSAVYLCASSTGTSGTDTQYFGPGTRLTVL.

This clonotype was observed many times. This sequence joins TRBV5-5 and TRBJ2-2, with 9 positions matching TRBD1. J gave up 7 bases and V 3 bases, and 4 bases lay outside the gene matches. There are 14 residues in the CDR3. The V gene's germline CDR1 is SGHKS and CDR2 YYEKEE (reference sequence). CDR3 DNA: TGTGCCAGCAGCTGGGACAGGGCGGGCGGGGAGCTGTTTTTT. It yields the protein CASSWDRAGGELFF.

This clonotype was counted many times. This chain joins TRBV3-1 and TRBJ1-1, with D tentatively TRBD1 (6 bases). CDR3 length equals 14 residues. The germline V gene has CDR1 LGHDT and CDR2 YNNKEL (reference sequence). Trimming took 1 base from V and 7 from J, leaving 13 bases between them. CDR3 amino acids: CASSQGGGAIEAFF. The CDR3, as DNA: TGTGCCAGCAGCCAAGGGGGGGGGGCGATTGAAGCTTTCTTT.

CDR3: CASSEVPRSSYNEQFF. The CDR3 bases are TGCGCCAGCAGTGAGGTGCCCAGAAGCTCCTACAATGAGCAGTTCTTC. This chain connects TRBV10-1 to TRBJ2-1, with D hard to call. Trimming removed 2 bases at V and 0 bases at J, with 11 bases between. The CDR3 has 16 amino acids. Germline V CDR1 and CDR2: WNHNN, SYGVQD (reference sequence).

The chain uses TRBV11-2 and TRBJ2-5; maybe TRBD1 (6 bases). V lost 6 bases and J lost 5, with 19 bases in between. The CDR3 is made up of 15 amino acids. Germline CDR1 SGHAT, CDR2 FQNNGV. CDR3 sequence reads: CASRGRTVPGETQYF. The CDR3 DNA reads as TGTGCCAGCAGGGGCAGGACAGTCCCAGGGGAGACCCAGTACTTC.

This clonotype has a count of ten or more. The V gene is TRBV3-1, the J gene TRBJ2-1; TRBD1 aligns across 9 bases. Looked up from germline, CDR1 is LGHDT and CDR2 is YNNKEL (reference sequence). There are 17 residues in the CDR3. Trimming took 4 bases from V and 7 from J; bases not matched to a gene: 14. DNA of the CDR3: TGTGCCAGCAGCCCGATCTCGGGACAGGGAAAGAGAAATGAGCAGTTCTTC. This codes for CASSPISGQGKRNEQFF.

This clonotype was found many times. This sequence joins TRBV27 and TRBJ1-2; D perhaps matches TRBD1 (6 bases). The CDR3 is 14 residues long. Between the trimmed V and J ends, which lost 5 bases and 4 bases, there was a span of 14 bases. CDR1 MNHEY and CDR2 SMNVEV come from the germline V gene (reference sequence). For the CDR3, the DNA is TGTGCCAGCAGTACCAAAGGACAGATCTATGGCTACACCTTC. Translating gives CASSTKGQIYGYTF.

This chain joins TRBV11-2 and TRBJ1-2; 8 nucleotides agree with TRBD1. The CDR3 loop spans 18 amino acids. With 5 bases clipped from V and 1 base from J, the junction kept 15 bases outside the gene matches. Germline V CDR1 and CDR2: SGHAT, FQNNGV. CDR3 sequence: CASSPRGGAGGYNYGYTF. CDR3 in DNA: TGTGCCAGCAGCCCAAGGGGTGGGGCAGGGGGCTATAACTATGGCTACACCTTC.

This clonotype was detected only a few times. The rearrangement links TRBV20-1 to TRBJ2-5, with 9 bases aligning to TRBD2. Trimming cost V 3 bases and J 7 bases; bases outside gene matches: 12. This CDR3 has 15 residues. Germline V gives CDR1 DFQATT, CDR2 SNEGSKA (reference sequence). The CDR3 DNA is TGCAGTGCTAGGCCCCCTAGCGGGGCGATGAGGACCCAGTACTTC. Translated, it gives CSARPPSGAMRTQYF.

The chain is built from TRBV20-1 and TRBJ2-3; 9 positions match TRBD2. There are 14 residues in the CDR3. Per germline, CDR1 DFQATT and CDR2 SNEGSKA (reference sequence). The ends lost 6 bases at V and 6 bases at J; junction bases unmatched: 10. For the CDR3, the DNA is TGCAGTGCACCAGGAAGCGGGGGGAGGGATACGCAGTATTTT. Translating gives CSAPGSGGRDTQYF.

This clonotype has more than one count but fewer than ten. CDR3 in amino acids: CASSVGLETYNEQFF. For the CDR3, the DNA is TGTGCCAGCAGCGTGGGACTAGAAACCTACAATGAGCAGTTCTTC. The chain combines TRBV7-8 with TRBJ2-1; 8 bases agree with TRBD2. The CDR3 runs 15 residues. The J segment lost 2 bases and the V segment lost 5 bases, leaving 5 bases of the junction unmatched. Germline loops: CDR1 SGHVS, CDR2 FQNEAQ.

This clonotype showed up many times. The rearrangement links TRBV5-6 to TRBJ1-6, with D possibly TRBD1 on 5 matching bases. Germline V gene sequence: CDR1 SGHDT, CDR2 YYEEEE. CDR3 size: 12 residues. Trimming removed 6 bases from V and 8 bases from J, with 9 bases in between. CDR3 protein: CASTLGDSPLHF. The CDR3 nucleotides are TGTGCCAGCACCCTGGGGGATTCACCCCTCCACTTT.

V and J are TRBV27 and TRBJ2-3, with D perhaps matching TRBD1 or TRBD2 (6 bases each). The V gene lost 10 bases and the J gene lost 4 bases, with 18 bases spanning the gap. CDR1 MNHEY and CDR2 SMNVEV come from the germline V gene (reference sequence). The CDR3 extends over 14 amino acids. The CDR3 DNA follows: TGTGCCACCCAGGAGGGGGATTTGGCAGATACGCAGTATTTT. Translation gives CATQEGDLADTQYF.

This clonotype was seen many times. V and J are TRBV7-6 and TRBJ2-7, with unresolved D. There are 12 residues in the CDR3. V was pared by 5 bases and J by 5 bases, with 10 bases between. Germline-derived CDR1 and CDR2 are SGHVS and FNYEAQ. The CDR3 reads CASSPQGHEQYF. CDR3 nucleotide sequence: TGTGCCAGCAGCCCGCAAGGGCACGAGCAGTACTTC. The full variable domain, completed using reference TRBV7-6 and TRBJ2-7, is GAGVSQSPRYKVTKRGQDVALRCDPISGHVSLYWYRQALGQGPEFLTYFNYEAQQDKSGLPNDRFSAERPEGSISTLTIQRTEQRDSAMYRCASSPQGHEQYFGPGTRLTVT.

At least ten counts were recorded for this clonotype. The chain recombines TRBV11-2 with TRBJ2-7; a possible D gene is TRBD1 (5 bases). In germline, CDR1 is SGHAT, CDR2 FQNNGV. The CDR3 consists of 13 residues. V lost 5 bases and J 5 bases, leaving 13 bases between the germline ends. CDR3 nucleotide sequence: TGTGCCAGCAGCAATGGGGCGTGGAACGAGCAGTACTTC. Residues: CASSNGAWNEQYF.

This clonotype was seen only a few times. The chain links TRBV28 to TRBJ2-1; TRBD2 matches at 13 bases. Looked up from germline, CDR1 is MDHEN and CDR2 is SYDVKM. The CDR3 runs 15 residues. Trimming removed 7 bases from V and 7 bases from J; junction bases left unmatched: 7. The chain's CDR3 is CASITGLAGANEQFF. The CDR3 nucleotides read TGTGCCAGCATTACTGGACTAGCGGGAGCTAATGAGCAGTTCTTC.

This chain links TRBV20-1 with TRBJ2-1; 9 bases fit TRBD2. Germline V gene sequence: CDR1 DFQATT, CDR2 SNEGSKA (reference sequence). V was clipped by 0 bases and J by 6 bases; unmatched bases: 9. CDR3 length: 16 amino acids. The CDR3 protein is CSARDAGGGTVNEQFF. CDR3 in DNA: TGCAGTGCTAGAGATGCGGGGGGGGGGACAGTCAATGAGCAGTTCTTC.